These 17 T cell receptor beta chains were all obtained from the same sample, sequenced in a study of shared clonotypes between healthy human individuals. Profiling relied on immunoSEQ multiplex PCR, and the TCRdb table lists in-frame clones only, not all of them. The table includes 1.6 million or so clones, about 96% detected once. Material: naive CD4+ T cells sorted from blood. Stated subset: CD45RA+ positively selected. These receptors originate from a man aged 30 to 39 in good health.

The V call is TRBV5-1, the J call TRBJ1-4; TRBD1 aligns across 7 bases. The CDR3 runs 15 residues. CDR1 and CDR2 (germline): SGHRS, YFSETQ. Unmatched junction bases numbered 6, after V lost 3 bases and J lost 4 bases. In DNA form, the CDR3 reads TGCGCCAGCAGCTCCCAGGGGGGGGATAATGAAAAACTGTTTTTT. It codes for CASSSQGGDNEKLFF.

This clone was counted a few times. The CDR3 DNA sequence: TGTGCCAGCAGCGTAGATGTTGGAAACACCATATATTTT. This translates into CASSVDVGNTIYF. The rearrangement links TRBV9 to TRBJ1-3; D ambiguous. Trimming removed 0 bases from V and 3 bases from J, with 4 bases in between. The CDR3 is 13 residues long. Germline-derived CDR1 and CDR2 are SGDLS and YYNGEE.

With respect to this clone: Distinct nucleotide sequences in the sample also encode this CDR3. The chain links TRBV18 to TRBJ2-7; weak D call: TRBD2 (5 bases). CDR1 is KGHSH, CDR2 LQKENI, per germline. Trimming removed 1 base from V and 2 bases from J, with 9 bases in between. The CDR3 contains 14 residues. CDR3: CASSPLDSTYEQYF. CDR3 coding DNA: TGTGCCAGCTCACCACTGGACTCCACCTACGAGCAGTACTTC.

V and J are TRBV7-2 and TRBJ2-7, with 9 bases lining up with TRBD2. Germline-derived CDR1 and CDR2 are SGHTA and FQGNSA. The CDR3 loop spans 16 amino acids. V lost 2 bases to trimming and J lost 3 bases; unmatched junction nucleotides: 8. Here the CDR3 DNA reads TGTGCCAGCAGCTTATTCCCAGCGGGAGGTAGCTACGAGCAGTACTTC. Residues: CASSLFPAGGSYEQYF.

J is TRBJ1-1 and V is TRBV5-1; no clear D gene. There are 13 residues in the CDR3. Deletions cut 5 bases from V and 2 bases from J, with 10 bases between. Per germline, CDR1 SGHRS and CDR2 YFSETQ. Here the CDR3 DNA reads TGCGCCAGCAGGGTCTCTGGCAACACTGAAGCTTTCTTT. The encoded protein is CASRVSGNTEAFF.

This sequence joins TRBV7-9 and TRBJ2-5; TRBD2 matches at 13 bases. The CDR3 runs 17 residues. CDR1 is SEHNR, CDR2 FQNEAQ, per germline (reference sequence). Trimming at V came to 5 bases and at J to 4 bases, leaving 10 bases not matched to a gene. The CDR3 protein is CASSPGLAGPGGETQYF. For the CDR3, the DNA is TGTGCCAGCAGCCCGGGACTAGCGGGACCCGGGGGAGAGACCCAGTACTTC.

The chain employs TRBV7-9 and TRBJ1-4, with D unresolved. This CDR3 has 15 residues. The V gene lost 1 base and the J gene lost 12 bases, with 18 bases spanning the gap. From germline, CDR1 is SEHNR and CDR2 FQNEAQ (reference sequence). This CDR3 is CASSLGSGKPGELFF. CDR3 nucleotides: TGTGCCAGCAGCTTAGGGTCAGGCAAGCCTGGGGAACTGTTTTTT.

A word on this clone: Other nucleotide sequences in the sample specify the same CDR3. This chain links TRBV18 with TRBJ1-5; D is perhaps TRBD1 (5 bases). V lost 0 bases to trimming and J lost 1 base, with 10 bases between them. Germline V CDR1 and CDR2: KGHSH, LQKENI. The CDR3 runs to 16 residues. CDR3 DNA sequence: TGTGCCAGCTCACCACCGGGGGACCGGAGCAATCAGCCCCAGCATTTT. Translating it yields CASSPPGDRSNQPQHF.

CDR3 region: CASSFRQTEQYF. In nucleotides, the CDR3 is TGCGCCAGCAGCTTCCGTCAGACCGAGCAGTACTTC. The V gene is TRBV5-1, the J gene TRBJ2-7; D remains unclear. The CDR3 is 12 residues long. V was shortened by 2 bases and J by 6 bases, with 9 bases between the two germline ends. From germline, CDR1 is SGHRS and CDR2 YFSETQ.

The CDR3 reads CASSSTQGSHNEQFF. In DNA form, the CDR3 reads TGCGCCAGCAGCTCAACACAGGGATCGCACAATGAGCAGTTCTTC. The genes are TRBV5-1 and TRBJ2-1; D perhaps matches TRBD1 (6 bases). Germline V gene data show CDR1 as SGHRS and CDR2 as YFSETQ. Trimming shortened V by 3 bases and J by 5 bases, and 15 bases separated the two germline ends. This CDR3 has 15 residues.

The genes are TRBV5-1 and TRBJ2-6, with D unresolved. This CDR3 has 13 amino acids. The V end was cut by 5 bases, the J end by 1 base, with 4 bases between. Germline-derived CDR1 and CDR2 are SGHRS and YFSETQ. The CDR3 coding sequence is TGCGCCAGCAGGGATTCTGGGGCCAACGTCCTGACTTTC. Protein sequence: CASRDSGANVLTF.

The chain joins TRBV19 to TRBJ2-3, with 10 bases aligning to TRBD2. After removal of 3 bases from V and 0 bases from J, the junction contained 9 bases not matched to a gene. From germline, CDR1 is LNHDA and CDR2 SQIVND (reference sequence). There are 18 residues in the CDR3. This CDR3 reads CASSMGLAGDASTDTQYF. The CDR3 DNA follows: TGTGCCAGTAGTATGGGGCTAGCGGGAGACGCGAGCACAGATACGCAGTATTTT. The full variable domain, completed using reference TRBV19 and TRBJ2-3, is DGGITQSPKYLFRKEGQNVTLSCEQNLNHDAMYWYRQDPGQGLRLIYYSQIVNDFQKGDIAEGYSVSREKKESFPLTVTSAQKNPTAFYLCASSMGLAGDASTDTQYFGPGTRLTVL.

The chain has TRBV11-2 and TRBJ1-1, with D unclear. The CDR3 length is 17 residues. Germline V lookup: CDR1 SGHAT, CDR2 FQNNGV. Trimming took 1 base from V and 0 from J, leaving 15 bases between them. DNA of the CDR3: TGTGCCAGCAGCTTAGGTCGCCCGCCTCACTTGAACACTGAAGCTTTCTTT. Translating it yields CASSLGRPPHLNTEAFF.

This chain connects TRBV28 to TRBJ2-1; 9 bases are shared with TRBD2. CDR3 size: 17 residues. Germline CDR1 is MDHEN and CDR2 is SYDVKM. V lost 8 bases and J lost 7; bases outside the gene matches: 18. CDR3 region: CASARLAERPKKNEQFF. CDR3 in DNA: TGTGCCAGCGCAAGACTAGCGGAAAGACCTAAGAAAAATGAGCAGTTCTTC.

CDR3 region: CASTPTASGQGKYEQYF. The CDR3, as DNA: TGTGCCAGCACCCCAACCGCCTCGGGACAGGGGAAATACGAGCAGTACTTC. J is TRBJ2-7 and V is TRBV28; 10 nucleotides line up with TRBD1. Germline values: CDR1 MDHEN, CDR2 SYDVKM. V was pared by 7 bases and J by 4 bases, with 16 bases of the junction left unmatched. The CDR3 consists of 17 residues.

The chain employs TRBV6-1 and TRBJ2-3, with D unclear. Trimming stripped 4 bases from V and 1 base from J, with 15 bases between. The length of the CDR3 is 16 residues. Germline V gives CDR1 MNHNS, CDR2 SASEGT. DNA for the CDR3: TGTGCCAGCAGTGTCCTCAGAGGACCCGGCACAGATACGCAGTATTTT. Protein: CASSVLRGPGTDTQYF.

This chain connects TRBV6-1 to TRBJ2-2, with 8 bases lining up with TRBD1. Germline lookup yields CDR1 MNHNS and CDR2 SASEGT. Trimming removed 11 bases from V and 5 bases from J; junction bases left unmatched: 13. The CDR3 sequence is 15 residues long. The DNA of the CDR3 is TGTGCCGGGCAATGGGGACAGGCTATGACCGGGGAGCTGTTTTTT. Translation gives CAGQWGQAMTGELFF.